These 11 T cell receptor beta chains originate from one sample sequenced in a study of T cells in women clearing cervical HPV infection. Using immunoSEQ multiplex PCR, the repertoire was profiled, and TCRdb retains in-frame clones only, with some absent. This listing includes over 30,000 clones. The sequenced sample consisted of blood buffy coat. The source is a woman between 18 and 75 years old with a cervical HPV16 infection that either progressed to CIN3+ or cleared (not recorded which).

On this clone itself: The read stops 3 residues short of the end of the CDR3; the missing end is completed from the germline J gene. The chain combines TRBV2 with TRBJ2-3; perhaps TRBD2 as D (6 bases). The CDR3 is made up of 15 amino acids. The germline CDR1 and CDR2 sequences are SNHLY and FYNNEI. Trimming cost V 0 bases and J 5 bases, with 12 bases left between them. The sequenced CDR3 bases are TGTGCCAGCAGTGAAGCGCTTGTCGGGGGAGATACG. Amino acids: CASSEALVGGDT. The CDR3 reads in full as CASSEALVGGDTQYF.

Comments on this clone: The read stops 3 residues short of the end of the CDR3; the missing end is completed from the germline J gene. The chain recombines TRBV5-1 with TRBJ2-1; D not resolved. Germline lookup yields CDR1 SGHRS and CDR2 YFSETQ. The V and J ends lost 4 bases and 2 bases respectively, with 4 bases between them. CDR3 length equals 12 residues. CDR3 sequence: CASSRTYNEQFF. Incomplete CDR3 DNA: TGCGCCAGCAGCCGTACCTACAATGAG.

As concerns this clone: The CDR3 goes on 3 residues after the read ends, and that part is filled in from the germline J gene. The J gene is TRBJ2-5, the V gene TRBV12-3 or TRBV12-4; 7 bases agree with TRBD2. CDR3 length: 14 residues. J gave up 2 bases and V 2 bases, and 2 bases lay outside the gene matches. The CDR3 DNA, read in part, is TGTGCCAGCAGTTTACAAGCGGGGCAAGAGACC. It translates to CASSLQAGQET. The full CDR3 is CASSLQAGQETQYF.

As for this clone: The DNA ends 3 residues before the CDR3 does, and the rest of the CDR3 is filled in from the germline J gene. This chain joins TRBV7-8 and TRBJ2-1, with TRBD2 identical over 7 bases. The CDR3 sequence is 15 residues long. V lost 4 bases to trimming and J lost 0 bases; unmatched junction nucleotides: 3. From germline, CDR1 is SGHVS and CDR2 FQNEAQ. The CDR3 sequence is CASSYSGVSYNEQFF. CDR3 DNA, as far as it was read: TGTGCCAGCAGCTACAGCGGGGTCTCCTACAATGAG.

For this clone: From the germline J gene comes the end of the CDR3, since the read stops 3 residues before it. The genes are TRBV18 and TRBJ2-7; D is unresolved. The CDR3 has 14 residues. Germline V lookup: CDR1 KGHSH, CDR2 LQKENI. V lost 2 bases, J lost 1 base, and 9 bases lay in between. CDR3 loop: CASSPYFNSYEQYF. The sequenced CDR3 bases are TGTGCCAGCTCACCATACTTTAATTCCTACGAG.

As concerns this clone: The missing CDR3 end, 3 residues past where the read stops, is filled in from the germline J gene. The gene calls are TRBV29-1 and TRBJ2-7, with 8 bases fitting TRBD1. With V trimmed by 4 bases and J by 4 bases, 3 bases remained unmatched. The CDR3 is 12 residues long. CDR1 and CDR2 (germline): SQVTM, ANQGSEA. CDR3: CSVGTGRYEQYF. Incomplete CDR3 DNA: TGCAGCGTTGGGACAGGGAGGTACGAG.

On this clone itself: The CDR3 is cut off 3 residues early in the read; its end comes from the germline J gene. The rearrangement joins TRBV19 to TRBJ1-2; TRBD1 agrees at 7 bases. The CDR3 length is 13 residues. V shed 6 bases and J 1 base; nucleotides not matched to a gene: 2. Germline V gene lookup returns CDR1 LNHDA and CDR2 SQIVND (reference sequence). CDR3 region: CASRRDSNYGYTF. Incomplete CDR3 DNA: TGTGCCAGTAGACGGGACAGTAACTATGGC.

On this clone: The CDR3 goes on 3 residues after the read ends, and that part is filled in from the germline J gene. The chain is built from TRBV20-1 and TRBJ2-5; 13 nucleotides align to TRBD2. The CDR3 is 15 residues long. Germline CDR1 and CDR2: DFQATT and SNEGSKA (reference sequence). Unmatched junction bases numbered 6, after V lost 4 bases and J lost 4 bases. CDR3 bases read: TGCAGTGCTATCACTAGCGGGGGGGTTGGAGAGACC. Encoded protein: CSAITSGGVGET. The whole CDR3 protein reads CSAITSGGVGETQYF.

As for this clone: The sequence runs out 3 residues before the end of the CDR3; the remainder is reconstructed from the germline J gene. The V call is TRBV19, the J call TRBJ2-3; the D gene is possibly TRBD2 (6 bases). The V gene's germline CDR1 is LNHDA and CDR2 SQIVND (reference sequence). The length of the CDR3 is 14 residues. With 3 bases removed from V and 2 bases from J, the gap between germline ends came to 9 bases. Partial CDR3 DNA: TGTGCCAGTAGTATTCAGGACTACACAGATACG. Protein product: CASSIQDYTDT. The whole CDR3 protein reads CASSIQDYTDTQYF.

On this clone itself: Sequencing ends 3 residues short of the CDR3 end; the germline J gene provides the rest. This rearrangement joins TRBV20-1 to TRBJ1-4; 8 bases are shared with TRBD1. The germline V gene has CDR1 DFQATT and CDR2 SNEGSKA (reference sequence). CDR3 length equals 16 residues. V lost 5 bases to trimming and J lost 0 bases; unmatched junction nucleotides: 8. The sequenced part of the CDR3 DNA is TGCAGTGCTCGCTCTCAGGGGGCGCCAACTAATGAAAAA. Residues: CSARSQGAPTNEK. In full, the CDR3 reads CSARSQGAPTNEKLFF.

As to this clone: The observed sequence ends 3 residues before the CDR3 terminus, with the missing tail filled in from the germline J gene. V usage is TRBV6-2 or TRBV6-3 and J usage is TRBJ1-1; 11 nucleotides line up with TRBD1. This CDR3 region has 15 residues. J lost 2 bases, V lost 8 bases, and 7 bases had no gene match. Per the germline V gene, CDR1 is MNHEY and CDR2 is SVGEGT. The CDR3: CASQGQGARNTEAFF. The DNA read from the CDR3 is TGTGCCAGCCAAGGACAGGGGGCGCGTAACACTGAA.